This T cell receptor (beta chain) was recovered during a study of cytomegalovirus exposure and HLA in healthy donors. General study findings and limits: In a later analysis, about 17,000 TCR beta sequences were associated with HLA alleles at 0.05 false discovery rate. Reports showed the classifier diagnosing cytomegalovirus status with high specificity and sensitivity. Within a later analysis, the majority of CMV-associated TCR beta chains appeared HLA-restricted. Later, an analysis showed that TCR beta chains associated with HLA were more clonally expanded than others that were equally common.

The PCR was carried out with 60 Vbeta primers and 13 Jbeta primers. Sequencing was performed with immunoSEQ multiplex PCR; in TCRdb, only in-frame clones are kept and a portion is missing. Of approximately 100,000 clones in the sample, approximately 76% were seen once. Of note for this clone: As yet, its antigen is unknown.

The germline V gene encodes CDR1 SGHRS and CDR2 YFSETQ. CDR3 length equals 15 residues. V was clipped by 0 bases and J by 2 bases; unmatched bases: 3. What was sequenced was PBMCs. The receptor's source is a woman between 18 and 30 years old in good health and CMV-seropositive. The chain is built from TRBV5-1 and TRBJ2-7; 9 bases fit TRBD1. CDR3 residues: CASSLGQGGPYEQYF. CDR3 bases: TGCGCCAGCAGCTTGGGACAGGGGGGACCCTACGAGCAGTACTTC.